The T cell receptor (beta chain) under discussion was sequenced for a study of CD8 T cells in Susac syndrome. The J segment lost 2 bases and the V segment lost 4 bases, leaving 7 bases of the junction unmatched. The CDR3 totals 17 residues. Germline lookup yields CDR1 SGHRS and CDR2 YFSETQ. TCR beta sequences were obtained from blood CD8+ and CD4+ T cells. Random-hexamer reverse transcription was applied to roughly 0.5 to 1 ug RNA. TCRdb reanalysed the immunoSEQ multiplex PCR reads using MiXCR and keeps one entry per CDR3 protein. Here the sample spans roughly 160,000 distinct CDR3 sequences, roughly 95% being singletons.

The chain carries TRBV5-1 and TRBJ2-6, with 9 bases that match TRBD1. Specimen: CD4+ T cells from PBMCs. The sequence derives from a human donor with Susac syndrome. The CDR3 is CASSPGTGWAGANVLTF. In DNA form, the CDR3 reads TGCGCCAGCAGCCCTGGGACAGGGTGGGCTGGGGCCAACGTCCTGACTTTC.